This T cell receptor (beta chain) is drawn from a study of T-cell reconstitution after alpha-beta-depleted transplantation in children. At least ten counts were recorded for this clonotype. Library preparation (for TCRbeta) was performed with unique molecular identifiers. TCRdb passed the PCR reads through MiXCR, listing each CDR3 protein once. The sample lists about 190,000 distinct CDR3 sequences; around 6.8% were seen once. CDR3 length equals 14 residues. V dropped 3 bases and J dropped 8 bases, with 14 bases sitting between them. Germline V gene sequence: CDR1 SNHLY, CDR2 FYNNEI. The rearrangement links TRBV2 to TRBJ2-1, with D possibly matching TRBD2 (7 bases). The source is a human donor who donated a stem cell graft to a child with Wiskott-Aldrich syndrome. Sample: PBMCs from the stem cell graft donor, taken from the stem cell graft. The DNA of the CDR3 is TGTGCCAGCAGTGATTCGGGGGGCTGGGATGAGCAGTTCTTC. Amino acid sequence: CASSDSGGWDEQFF.